This T cell receptor beta chain was found in a study of blood T cell repertoires in COVID-19. Turning to the study itself: Nucleic acid was either cDNA or gDNA, and it came from T cells, B-cell-depleted T cells, or PBMCs.

V lost 0 bases, J lost 6 bases, and 12 bases lay in between. Germline V gene lookup returns CDR1 SGHRS and CDR2 YFSETQ. The CDR3 extends over 14 amino acids. Cohorts were determined from participant-reported clinical history. Libraries were prepared by immunoSEQ multiplex PCR; TCRdb keeps only in-frame clonotypes and omits some of them. The sample contains 350,000 to 400,000 clones, 88% of which appear only once. The chain recombines TRBV5-1 with TRBJ1-1; D might be TRBD1 (6 bases). Sequencing was done on a sample of PBMCs or T cells enriched from blood (not recorded which). This sequence originates from a young woman who had recovered from COVID-19. The CDR3 DNA sequence: TGCGCCAGCAGCTTGGTTCCTAACAGGGCTGAAGCTTTCTTT. Translation: CASSLVPNRAEAFF.